This TCR beta chain was retrieved from a study of blood T cell repertoires in COVID-19. For the study at large: Sample material is recorded as cDNA or gDNA derived from T cells, B-cell-depleted T cells, or PBMCs.

Sequencing was performed with immunoSEQ multiplex PCR; in TCRdb, only in-frame clones are kept and a portion is missing. This table holds around 150,000 clones, around 92% found once. Those enrolled in Seattle joined during active infection and were followed longitudinally afterward. The source material was peripheral blood. This receptor was identified in a man younger than 40 with COVID-19, enrolled during active disease.

CDR3 region: CASSTERTGSTEAFF. In DNA, the CDR3 is TGTGCCAGTAGTACTGAACGGACAGGGAGTACTGAAGCTTTCTTT. The chain joins TRBV19 to TRBJ1-1, with 8 bases matching TRBD1. In germline, CDR1 is LNHDA, CDR2 SQIVND (reference sequence). V shed 4 bases and J 5 bases; nucleotides not matched to a gene: 9. The CDR3 totals 15 residues.